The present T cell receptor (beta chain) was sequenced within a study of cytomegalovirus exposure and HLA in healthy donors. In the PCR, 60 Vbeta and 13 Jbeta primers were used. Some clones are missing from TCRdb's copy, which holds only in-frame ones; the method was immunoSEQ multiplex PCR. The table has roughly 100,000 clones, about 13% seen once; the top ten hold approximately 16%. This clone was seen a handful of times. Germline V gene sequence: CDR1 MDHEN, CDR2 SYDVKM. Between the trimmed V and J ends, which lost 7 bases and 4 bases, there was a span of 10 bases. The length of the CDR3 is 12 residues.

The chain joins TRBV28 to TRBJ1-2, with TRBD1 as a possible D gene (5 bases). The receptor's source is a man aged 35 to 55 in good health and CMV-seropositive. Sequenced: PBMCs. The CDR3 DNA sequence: TGTGCCAGCACAAGGCAGGGCTATGGCTACACCTTC. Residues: CASTRQGYGYTF.